This TCR beta chain was recovered during a study of blood T cell repertoires in COVID-19. As for the study in general: Sources were T cells, B-cell-depleted T cells, or PBMCs; the material itself was cDNA or gDNA.

Measured with immunoSEQ multiplex PCR; TCRdb has only the in-frame clones, and not every one. This table has 200,000 or so clones, more than 80% appearing once. Participant ages covered roughly 18 to 90 years across 24 US areas. Cohort 3 donors counted as recovered after two negative PCRs, clearance, or resolved symptoms. The V segment lost 2 bases and the J segment 7 bases; nucleotides outside the gene matches: 3. The length of the CDR3 is 14 residues. This chain uses TRBV23-1 with TRBJ1-5; 9 bases align to TRBD1. TRBV23-1 is an ORF; its function is uncertain. This sequence originates from a man aged 60 to 75 who had recovered from COVID-19. Specimen: PBMCs or T cells enriched from blood (not recorded which). This chain's CDR3 is CASSQRQGGQPQHF. The DNA for the CDR3 is TGCGCCAGCAGTCAAAGACAGGGGGGCCAGCCCCAGCATTTT.